The rows below give T cell receptor beta chains drawn from one sample of a study of early T cells in non-severe SARS-CoV-2 infection. TCRdb re-called the 5' RACE reads through MiXCR, storing one row per CDR3 protein. The sample holds more than 80,000 distinct CDR3 sequences, approximately 11% seen once. Sequencing was done on a sample of whole blood. The receptors originated from an adult who was a healthcare worker with PCR-confirmed SARS-CoV-2 infection or an uninfected control (not recorded which). Both conserved end residues are part of each CDR3. A D gene is named only where the DNA matches it firmly. The size entry is marked missing in some rows and otherwise reads once, few, many or a size class.

CDR3 length	D gene	J gene	clone size	V gene	CDR3 DNA	CDR3 protein
16	TRBD2	TRBJ2-1	few	TRBV5-1	TGCGCCAGCAGCTTAGTAGCGGGGGGGCAAATTGGAGAGCAGTTCTTC	CASSLVAGGQIGEQFF
15	TRBD2	TRBJ2-7	many	TRBV5-1	TGCGCCAGCAGCTTGGTACTAGCGGGCTCCTACGAGCAGTACTTC	CASSLVLAGSYEQYF
14	-	TRBJ1-3	few	TRBV7-9	TGTGCCAGCAGCGACGGAAGCTCTGGAAACACCATATATTTT	CASSDGSSGNTIYF
17	TRBD2	TRBJ2-1	-	TRBV7-2	TGTGCCAGCAGCCCAGACTTTTGGCGGGAGGGTCGAAATGAGCAGTTCTTC	CASSPDFWREGRNEQFF
18	-	TRBJ2-1	few	TRBV7-9	TGTGCCAGCAGCTTAGGACCCTGGGGGGACAGCCCTATCCGTGAGCAGTTCTTC	CASSLGPWGDSPIREQFF
15	-	TRBJ1-1	many	TRBV4-1	TGCGCCAGCAGCCAAGATTCGGCCGGGGAGACTGAAGCTTTCTTT	CASSQDSAGETEAFF
14	-	TRBJ1-1	-	TRBV6-5	TGTGCCAGCAGACCAGGACTTTTGGGCACTGAAGCTTTCTTT	CASRPGLLGTEAFF
16	-	TRBJ2-1	few	TRBV4-1	TGCGCCAGCAGCTCGAGGAGCGACCCTCAGTACAATGAGCAGTTCTTC	CASSSRSDPQYNEQFF
15	-	TRBJ1-1	-	TRBV7-2	TGTGCCAGCAGCTCGGACCGGCCCCCGAACACTGAAGCTTTCTTT	CASSSDRPPNTEAFF
15	-	TRBJ1-1	many	TRBV5-1	TGCGCCAGCAGCTTTCGCACCCCCGGCGGGCCTGAAGCTTTCTTT	CASSFRTPGGPEAFF
16	TRBD2	TRBJ2-7	-	TRBV9	TGTGCCAGCAGCGCGCTCGCTAGCGGGGGGGCCTACGAGCAGTACTTC	CASSALASGGAYEQYF
17	TRBD1	TRBJ1-1	-	TRBV5-1	TGCGCCAGCAGCCCGCCGGGACAGGGGCCCGGGTACACTGAAGCTTTCTTT	CASSPPGQGPGYTEAFF
14	-	TRBJ1-2	many	TRBV18	TGTGCCAGCTCACCACCCTTCCAGAGTGGGGGCTACACCTTC	CASSPPFQSGGYTF
14	-	TRBJ2-7	few	TRBV7-9	TGTGCCAGCAGCTTAGGCAGGGGTTACTACGAGCAGTACTTC	CASSLGRGYYEQYF
20	TRBD2	TRBJ2-1	many	TRBV28	TGTGCCAGCACCGGCCGCCGACTAGCGGGATCCTCTTGGTCCTACAATGAGCAGTTCTTC	CASTGRRLAGSSWSYNEQFF
14	-	TRBJ1-2	-	TRBV14	TGTGCCAGCAGCCAAGTGACATTAAACTATGGCTACACCTTC	CASSQVTLNYGYTF
12	-	TRBJ1-2	many	TRBV15	TGTGCCACCAGCACAGGAGCGGTGGGCTACACCTTC	CATSTGAVGYTF